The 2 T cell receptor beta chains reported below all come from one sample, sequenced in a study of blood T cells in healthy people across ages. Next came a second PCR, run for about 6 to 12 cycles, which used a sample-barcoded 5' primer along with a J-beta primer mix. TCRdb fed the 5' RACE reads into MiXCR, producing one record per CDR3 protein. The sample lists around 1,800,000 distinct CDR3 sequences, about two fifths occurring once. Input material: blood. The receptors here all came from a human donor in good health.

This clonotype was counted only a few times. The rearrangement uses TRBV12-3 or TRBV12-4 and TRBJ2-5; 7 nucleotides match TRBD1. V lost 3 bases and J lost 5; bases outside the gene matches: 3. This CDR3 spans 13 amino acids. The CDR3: CASSLRGPETQYF. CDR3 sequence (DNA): TGTGCCAGCAGTTTGAGGGGGCCGGAGACCCAGTACTTC.

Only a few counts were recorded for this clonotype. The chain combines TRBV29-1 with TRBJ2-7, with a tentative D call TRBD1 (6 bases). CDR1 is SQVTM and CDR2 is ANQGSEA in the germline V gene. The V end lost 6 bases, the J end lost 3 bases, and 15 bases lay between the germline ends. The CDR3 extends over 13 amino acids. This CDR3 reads CSVHTGIDYEQYF. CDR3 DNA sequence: TGCAGCGTCCATACAGGGATCGACTACGAGCAGTACTTC.